This T cell receptor (beta chain) was identified during a study of vaccination and CD4 T cells after COVID-19. Study in general: Nasal swab PCR showed SARS-CoV-2 in convalescent patients, several with mild and one with severe disease. Samples taken post-COVID came a median around 93 days after diagnosis, ranging from 35 to 161.

There are a few counts of this clonotype. What it binds is unknown. MiXCR, applied by TCRdb to the PCR reads, yields one record per CDR3 protein. The data contain roughly 20,000 distinct CDR3 sequences, roughly 60% of them singletons. The study, taken as a whole, reports: With convalescent patients, a median 86.3% of reactive clones emerged solely after vaccination. Reactive clonotype counts went from median approximately 20 after infection to some 40 after vaccination, nonsignificantly.

The germline gives CDR1 WNHNN, CDR2 SYGVQD (reference sequence). Germline trimming cut 3 bases from V and 3 bases from J; bases unmatched to any gene: 8. This CDR3 region has 16 residues. The sequences come from CD4+ T cells from blood, collected after SARS-CoV-2 vaccination. This receptor was obtained from a human donor who had recovered from COVID-19. The chain couples TRBV10-1 to TRBJ2-1; 7 nucleotides line up with TRBD2. CDR3 coding DNA: TGCGCCAGCAGTGATAGCGGGCTAGCGGTCTACAATGAGCAGTTCTTC. Translated: CASSDSGLAVYNEQFF.